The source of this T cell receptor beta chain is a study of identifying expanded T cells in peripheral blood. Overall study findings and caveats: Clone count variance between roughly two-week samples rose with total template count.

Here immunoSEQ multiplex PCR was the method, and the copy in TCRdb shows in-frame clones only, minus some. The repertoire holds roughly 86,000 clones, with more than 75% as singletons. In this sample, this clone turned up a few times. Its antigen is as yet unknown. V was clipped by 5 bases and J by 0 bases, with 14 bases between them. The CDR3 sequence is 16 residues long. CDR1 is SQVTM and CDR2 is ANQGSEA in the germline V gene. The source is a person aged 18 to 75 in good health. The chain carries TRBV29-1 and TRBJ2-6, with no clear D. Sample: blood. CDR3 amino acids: CSVFTEVNSGANVLTF. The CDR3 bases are TGCAGCGTTTTTACTGAGGTAAACTCTGGGGCCAACGTCCTGACTTTC. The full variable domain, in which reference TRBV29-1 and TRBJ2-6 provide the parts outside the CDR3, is SAVISQKPSRDICQRGTSLTIQCQVDSQVTMMFWYRQQPGQSLTLIATANQGSEATYESGFVIDKFPISRPNLTFSTLTVSNMSPEDSSIYLCSVFTEVNSGANVLTFGAGSRLTVL.